Listed here are 29 T cell receptor beta chains from one sample, sequenced in a study of breast tumors, draining lymph nodes, adjacent tissues. MiXCR was run by TCRdb on the multiplex PCR reads, yielding one entry per CDR3 protein. The sample consists of about 230,000 distinct CDR3 sequences, about 30% of them appearing once. Samples came from axillary lymph nodes draining the breast cancer. The source material was axillary lymph node tissue. These receptors were taken from a female donor with breast cancer. Some clones in this sample may be carry-over from other donors' samples.

This clonotype was recorded at least ten times. The V gene is TRBV6-5, the J gene TRBJ2-5; 7 bases align to TRBD1. The V gene end was trimmed by 10 bases and the J gene end by 7 bases; junction bases not matched to a gene: 12. The CDR3 runs to 13 residues. Germline V gene lookup returns CDR1 MNHEY and CDR2 SVGAGI. The CDR3 sequence: CATRRDSLGTQYF. As DNA, the CDR3 is TGTGCCACCCGCAGGGACAGCCTTGGGACCCAGTACTTC.

The gene calls are TRBV9 and TRBJ2-3, with TRBD2 as a possible D gene (5 bases). V was trimmed by 0 bases and J by 4 bases, leaving 6 bases between them. This CDR3 has 13 residues. Germline lookup yields CDR1 SGDLS and CDR2 YYNGEE. The DNA of the CDR3 is TGTGCCAGCAGCGTAGGGAGGTCAGATACGCAGTATTTT. Translated, it gives CASSVGRSDTQYF.

Turning to this clonotype: Compared with germline, one end of the junction differs, possibly owing to a read error. The rearrangement joins TRBV4-3 to TRBJ1-2; D unresolved. The germline V gene encodes CDR1 LGHNA and CDR2 YSLEER. This CDR3 is built from 15 residues. The DNA for the CDR3 is TGCGCCAGCAGCCAGACCCTAGGCGGAAACTATGGCTACGCCTTC. It specifies CASSQTLGGNYGYAF.

This rearrangement joins TRBV2 to TRBJ1-2; 7 bases align to TRBD1. The CDR3 contains 14 residues. Germline V gene data show CDR1 as SNHLY and CDR2 as FYNNEI. Germline trimming cut 8 bases from V and 8 bases from J; bases unmatched to any gene: 14. CDR3 bases: TGTGCCAGCCCCGAATTGGTTCAGGGGGGCGGCTACACCTTC. Amino acid sequence: CASPELVQGGGYTF.

This clonotype came up a few times. Just one base apart from a much larger clone, this may be a read error. V is TRBV6-6 and J is TRBJ1-5; D not resolved. In germline, CDR1 is MNHNY, CDR2 SVGAGI (reference sequence). The CDR3 is made up of 14 amino acids. The DNA for the CDR3 is TGTGCCAGCAGTTTGAAGCAGCACAATCGGCCCCAGCATTTT. It specifies CASSLKQHNRPQHF.

The V and J genes are TRBV27 and TRBJ1-2; TRBD1 agrees at 8 bases. V gave up 5 bases and J gave up 4 bases; unmatched junction bases: 9. The CDR3 covers 15 residues. CDR1 is MNHEY and CDR2 is SMNVEV in the germline V gene (reference sequence). The CDR3 DNA reads TGTGCCAGCAGTAACACCGGGACAGGTGTCTATGGCTACACCTTC. Protein: CASSNTGTGVYGYTF.

This clonotype has ten or more counts. The rearrangement uses TRBV11-2 and TRBJ2-3; D unresolved. This CDR3 spans 15 amino acids. V was trimmed by 0 bases and J by 1 base, leaving 8 bases between them. CDR1 is SGHAT and CDR2 is FQNNGV in the germline V gene. The CDR3 DNA sequence: TGTGCCAGCAGCTTAGAAGCGACCCGCACAGATACGCAGTATTTT. Translated, it gives CASSLEATRTDTQYF.

This clonotype was seen a few times. This chain connects TRBV6-5 to TRBJ2-3, with D unresolved. The germline V gene encodes CDR1 MNHEY and CDR2 SVGAGI. Trimming removed 0 bases at V and 8 bases at J, with 15 bases between. The CDR3 sequence is 15 residues long. The CDR3 loop reads CASSYSENRGSTQYF. CDR3 DNA: TGTGCCAGCAGTTACTCAGAAAATAGAGGCTCTACGCAGTATTTT.

This clonotype was seen many times. V usage is TRBV6-4 and J usage is TRBJ2-2, with D unresolved. V was trimmed by 2 bases and J by 3 bases, leaving 4 bases between them. The CDR3 runs to 13 residues. Germline V gene sequence: CDR1 MRHNA, CDR2 SNTAGT. CDR3 protein: CASSDRDTGELFF. CDR3 coding DNA: TGTGCCAGCAGTGACAGGGACACCGGGGAGCTGTTTTTT.

This clonotype was seen at least ten times. V is TRBV12-3 or TRBV12-4 and J is TRBJ2-2; D uncertain. V was clipped by 4 bases and J by 6 bases, with 6 bases between them. The CDR3 runs to 12 residues. The CDR3 sequence is CASSWASGELFF. As DNA, the CDR3 is TGTGCCAGCAGTTGGGCTTCCGGGGAGCTGTTTTTT.

This clonotype was recorded at least ten times. V gene TRBV30 combines with J gene TRBJ2-3; TRBD1 matches at 8 bases. The CDR3 covers 14 residues. CDR1 is GTSNPN, CDR2 SVGIG, per germline (reference sequence). V shed 0 bases and J 5 bases; nucleotides not matched to a gene: 4. The CDR3 here is CAWSVDRERDTQYF. DNA for the CDR3: TGTGCCTGGAGTGTGGACAGGGAGAGAGATACGCAGTATTTT.

V usage is TRBV3-1 and J usage is TRBJ2-2; the match to TRBD2 covers 14 bases. This CDR3 comprises 17 residues. Germline values: CDR1 LGHDT, CDR2 YNNKEL (reference sequence). Trimming removed 6 bases from V and 6 bases from J; junction bases left unmatched: 9. The CDR3 nucleotides read TGTGCCAGCAGGACTAGCGGGAGGGCGGGGGACCCCGGGGAGCTGTTTTTT. Translated, it gives CASRTSGRAGDPGELFF.

There are many counts of this clonotype. The chain recombines TRBV30 with TRBJ1-5; weak D call: TRBD1 (5 bases). Germline-derived CDR1 and CDR2 are GTSNPN and SVGIG (reference sequence). The length of the CDR3 is 13 residues. V was trimmed by 3 bases and J by 1 base, leaving 7 bases between them. The CDR3 reads CAWSAGSNQPQHF. The CDR3, as DNA: TGTGCCTGGAGCGCAGGGAGCAATCAGCCCCAGCATTTT.

This clonotype has ten or more counts. The chain combines TRBV29-1 with TRBJ2-3, with 13 bases aligning to TRBD2. The CDR3 totals 19 residues. Germline values: CDR1 SQVTM, CDR2 ANQGSEA. Losses at the gene ends were 2 bases for V and 5 bases for J; bases not matched to a gene: 16. The CDR3: CSVELRLAGGIRPEDTQYF. CDR3 nucleotide sequence: TGCAGCGTTGAATTGCGACTAGCGGGAGGAATACGTCCCGAAGATACGCAGTATTTT.

Turning to this clonotype: This may be a read error, as it is one base from a much larger clone. The chain combines TRBV12-3 or TRBV12-4 with TRBJ2-1; 11 bases align to TRBD2. The CDR3 spans 17 residues. J lost 5 bases, V lost 1 base, and 7 bases had no gene match. Here the CDR3 DNA reads TGTGCCAGCAGTTTAGTTAGCGGGAGGGCCTTTAACAATGAGCAGTTCTTC. Translated, it gives CASSLVSGRAFNNEQFF.

This clonotype was seen ten or more times. V and J are TRBV19 and TRBJ2-1, with D perhaps matching TRBD2 (7 bases). This CDR3 spans 17 amino acids. The germline CDR1 and CDR2 sequences are LNHDA and SQIVND (reference sequence). With 4 bases removed from V and 0 bases from J, the gap between germline ends came to 16 bases. The CDR3 reads CASSSGGGGSSYNEQFF. The CDR3 DNA reads as TGTGCCAGTAGTAGTGGGGGAGGGGGAAGCTCCTACAATGAGCAGTTCTTC.

This clonotype occurred many times. The chain uses TRBV7-2 and TRBJ2-3, with 15 bases fitting TRBD2. The germline gives CDR1 SGHTA, CDR2 FQGNSA. The CDR3 consists of 13 residues. Unmatched junction bases numbered 0, after V lost 0 bases and J lost 14 bases. This CDR3 reads CASSLAGLAGGYF. CDR3 coding DNA: TGTGCCAGCAGCTTAGCGGGACTAGCGGGAGGGTATTTT.

In its sample, this clonotype was seen many times. This rearrangement joins TRBV12-3 or TRBV12-4 to TRBJ2-2; perhaps TRBD2 as D (6 bases). The CDR3 has 15 amino acids. V lost 2 bases and J lost 6, with 13 bases in between. The CDR3 nucleotides are TGTGCCAGCAGTTTATCCCCCCGCGGGGCCGGGGAGCTGTTTTTT. Its translation is CASSLSPRGAGELFF.

Concerning this clonotype itself: No DNA is shown, since the ends of the CDR3 on it are uncertain; the CDR3 is the one TCRdb lists. J is TRBJ2-7 and V is TRBV7-9; the D segment call TRBD1 is taken from the table without a DNA check. Inclusive of both ends, the CDR3 amounts to 19 amino acids. The V gene's germline CDR1 is SEHNR and CDR2 FQNEAQ (reference sequence). The CDR3: CASSIYLCSVVTGYDEQYF.

Points on this clonotype: This could be a read error, since a much larger clone is one nucleotide away. This chain connects TRBV20-1 to TRBJ2-1; 7 nucleotides agree with TRBD2. The CDR3 totals 14 residues. Germline values: CDR1 DFQATT, CDR2 SNEGSKA (reference sequence). The CDR3 reads CSARSGASYTEQFF. In DNA form, the CDR3 reads TGCAGTGCTCGGAGCGGGGCCTCCTACACTGAGCAGTTCTTC.

This clonotype was detected ten times or more. Given a much more abundant clone one base away, this may be a read error. The rearrangement links TRBV20-1 to TRBJ2-5, with D tentatively TRBD2 (5 bases). CDR1 is DFQATT and CDR2 is SNEGSKA in the germline V gene (reference sequence). There are 12 residues in the CDR3. The CDR3 region has the DNA TGCAGTGTCTCTCGGGATGCAGAGACCCCGTACTTC. Its protein product is CSVSRDAETPYF.

Concerning this clonotype itself: This may stem from a read error, because a much larger clone lies one nucleotide away. Because the CDR3 is missing its conserved closing phenylalanine or tryptophan, this is likely a read error. This chain links TRBV9 with TRBJ2-1, with D possibly TRBD1 on 6 matching bases. The V and J ends lost 1 base and 9 bases respectively, with 11 bases between them. Per germline, CDR1 SGDLS and CDR2 YYNGEE. This CDR3 is built from 13 residues. The CDR3 DNA follows: TGTGCCAGCAGCGTATCAGGGGTTGGTGAGCAGTTCTCC. It translates to CASSVSGVGEQFS.

The genes are TRBV6-4 and TRBJ1-5; D unresolved. CDR1 is MRHNA and CDR2 is SNTAGT in the germline V gene. The CDR3 is 17 amino acids. Trimming took 5 bases from V and 2 from J, leaving 19 bases between them. The CDR3 is CASSHLCGKVGNQPQHF. The CDR3 DNA sequence: TGTGCCAGCAGTCACTTGTGCGGGAAGGTTGGCAATCAGCCCCAGCATTTT.

This clonotype was recorded many times. The chain is built from TRBV7-2 and TRBJ1-5; unclear D gene. Germline CDR1 SGHTA, CDR2 FQGNSA. The CDR3 totals 14 residues. Trimming took 1 base from V and 0 from J, leaving 4 bases between them. CDR3 DNA sequence: TGTGCCAGCAGCTTAGACAGTAGCAATCAGCCCCAGCATTTT. It yields the protein CASSLDSSNQPQHF.

This clonotype came up many times. The CDR3 region has the DNA TGCAGTGCTAGACAAGTTGGGCTAACCTACAATGAGCAGTTCTTC. It encodes CSARQVGLTYNEQFF. This chain uses TRBV20-1 with TRBJ2-1; D unresolved. V was clipped by 2 bases and J by 2 bases, with 13 bases between them. The germline V gene has CDR1 DFQATT and CDR2 SNEGSKA (reference sequence). The CDR3 is 15 amino acids.

This clonotype has a handful of counts. The V gene is TRBV6-5, the J gene TRBJ1-1, with D perhaps TRBD1 (5 bases). CDR1 is MNHEY, CDR2 SVGAGI, per germline. The CDR3 contains 14 residues. Trimming removed 6 bases from V and 0 bases from J, with 11 bases in between. CDR3 residues: CASSAQAMNTEAFF. CDR3 nucleotide sequence: TGTGCCAGCAGCGCACAGGCCATGAACACTGAAGCTTTCTTT.

This clonotype was picked up many times. This sequence joins TRBV5-4 and TRBJ2-5, with D possibly TRBD2 on 5 matching bases. The germline V and J ends were trimmed by 0 bases and 4 bases, with 13 bases remaining between them. The CDR3 runs 15 residues. Germline V lookup: CDR1 SGHNT, CDR2 YYREEE (reference sequence). The CDR3 protein is CASSLAGPRGETQYF. The CDR3 DNA is TGTGCCAGCAGCTTGGCGGGTCCTCGGGGAGAGACCCAGTACTTC.

The chain is built from TRBV6-4 and TRBJ1-2; D gene uncertain. This CDR3 has 13 amino acids. V gave up 2 bases and J gave up 12 bases, with 16 bases separating them. The germline gives CDR1 MRHNA, CDR2 SNTAGT. The chain's CDR3 is CASSDHGLSGNTF. CDR3 bases: TGTGCCAGCAGTGACCATGGGCTCTCTGGAAACACCTTC.

A few counts support this clonotype. The chain joins TRBV20-1 to TRBJ2-4; 8 bases match TRBD2. V lost 3 bases and J lost 5; bases outside the gene matches: 15. Per the germline V gene, CDR1 is DFQATT and CDR2 is SNEGSKA (reference sequence). This CDR3 has 17 amino acids. The CDR3 here is CSARRAGTGGPENIQYF. CDR3 in DNA: TGCAGTGCTAGGCGGGCAGGAACGGGAGGGCCGGAAAACATTCAGTACTTC.